This T cell receptor (beta chain) was captured by sequencing in a study of T cells after yellow fever vaccination. Study-wide results and caveats: Subsequent to the booster, the majority of primary-vaccination clones reappeared (approximately 95% CD4, more than 70% CD8). The secondary response was weaker but peaked faster, day 5 versus 15. Overlap between CD4 and CD8 compartments was detected for a small share of clonotypes.

Using its own MiXCR run on the 5' RACE reads, TCRdb lists one record per CDR3 protein. The table lists 55,000 or so distinct CDR3 sequences, about 6.6% of them singletons. This clonotype has ten or more counts. Looked up from germline, CDR1 is SQVTM and CDR2 is ANQGSEA. The V and J ends lost 2 bases and 3 bases respectively, with 2 bases between them. The CDR3 is 11 amino acids. The V and J genes are TRBV29-1 and TRBJ1-3; D unresolved. This specimen consisted of CD8+ T cells not binding an NS4B(214-222) dextramer, sorted from PBMCs, obtained about 41 days after the first yellow fever vaccination. The source of this sequence is a man aged 18 to 30 who received the YFV17D yellow fever vaccine. CDR3 DNA sequence: TGCAGCGTTGAACGTGGAAACACCATATATTTT. It yields the protein CSVERGNTIYF.